Each of the 32 T cell receptor beta chains below was sequenced from the same sample in a study of T cell changes during pregnancy in multiple sclerosis. Profiled with immunoSEQ multiplex PCR; TCRdb holds only in-frame clones, not every one. The sample holds fewer than 90,000 clones; 75% to 95% are singletons and the top ten take about 0.92%. Sequenced material: peripheral blood, taken in the second trimester of pregnancy. The receptors stem from a female donor with multiple sclerosis, enrolled in a pregnancy study.

V gene TRBV2 combines with J gene TRBJ2-1; 14 bases line up with TRBD2. The CDR3 loop spans 18 amino acids. Trimming removed 6 bases from V and 0 bases from J; junction bases left unmatched: 7. CDR1 is SNHLY, CDR2 FYNNEI, per germline. This chain's CDR3 is CASSGRTSGGSSYNEQFF. CDR3 coding DNA: TGTGCCAGCAGCGGTAGGACTAGCGGGGGGAGCTCCTACAATGAGCAGTTCTTC. The entire variable domain, with the rest obtained from reference TRBV2 and TRBJ2-1, is as follows: EPEVTQTPSHQVTQMGQEVILRCVPISNHLYFYWYRQILGQKVEFLVSFYNNEISEKSEIFDDQFSVERPDGSNFTLKIRSTKLEDSAMYFCASSGRTSGGSSYNEQFFGPGTRLTVL.

The genes are TRBV2 and TRBJ2-1; D is undetermined. Trimming cost V 3 bases and J 5 bases, with 8 bases left between them. Per the germline V gene, CDR1 is SNHLY and CDR2 is FYNNEI. This CDR3 spans 13 amino acids. The CDR3 spells CASSEQANNEQFF. The CDR3 nucleotides read TGTGCCAGCAGTGAGCAAGCAAACAATGAGCAGTTCTTC.

The CDR3 loop reads CASSMGANGEKLFF. CDR3 DNA sequence: TGTGCCAGTAGTATGGGGGCAAACGGTGAAAAACTGTTTTTT. The chain recombines TRBV19 with TRBJ1-4; perhaps TRBD1 as D (6 bases). Germline CDR1 is LNHDA and CDR2 is SQIVND (reference sequence). The CDR3 length is 14 residues. V lost 3 bases and J 7 bases, leaving 12 bases between the germline ends.

In its sample, this clone was seen a few times. The chain couples TRBV25-1 to TRBJ1-5; D may be TRBD1 (5 bases). Germline V lookup: CDR1 MGHDK, CDR2 SYGVNS. Deletions cut 4 bases from V and 3 bases from J, with 10 bases between. This CDR3 comprises 14 residues. Here the CDR3 DNA reads TGTGCCAGCAGTGGTCAGGGTAACAATCAGCCCCAGCATTTT. Protein: CASSGQGNNQPQHF. Combining the CDR3 with reference TRBV25-1 and TRBJ1-5 gives the whole variable domain EADIYQTPRYLVIGTGKKITLECSQTMGHDKMYWYQQDPGMELHLIHYSYGVNSTEKGDLSSESTVSRIRTEHFPLTLESARPSHTSQYLCASSGQGNNQPQHFGDGTRLSIL.

This clone has a count of ten or more. This sequence joins TRBV9 and TRBJ2-3; perhaps TRBD1 as D (5 bases). V lost 4 bases and J 2 bases, leaving 11 bases between the germline ends. Germline CDR1 SGDLS, CDR2 YYNGEE. The CDR3 length is 14 residues. The CDR3 loop is CASSSGINTDTQYF. CDR3 in DNA: TGTGCCAGCAGCTCAGGGATAAACACAGATACGCAGTATTTT.

CDR3 DNA sequence: TGTGCCAGCACGAGGGTCTCCTATAATTCACCCCTCCACTTT. The encoded protein is CASTRVSYNSPLHF. The chain links TRBV6-5 to TRBJ1-6, with D unclear. The CDR3 has 14 amino acids. Trimming removed 7 bases at V and 0 bases at J, with 7 bases between. Germline V gene sequence: CDR1 MNHEY, CDR2 SVGAGI.

The chain joins TRBV7-2 to TRBJ2-2; TRBD1 aligns across 11 bases. J was trimmed by 4 bases and V by 5 bases; bases with no gene match: 6. Germline V gene lookup returns CDR1 SGHTA and CDR2 FQGNSA. This CDR3 spans 16 amino acids. CDR3 sequence (DNA): TGTGCCAGCAGCAGGACAGGGGGCAGGAGCACCGGGGAGCTGTTTTTT. Its translation is CASSRTGGRSTGELFF.

Here the CDR3 DNA reads TGTGCCAGTATCCCGGACAGGGGGCGAGGGGCCAACGTCCTGACTTTC. As protein: CASIPDRGRGANVLTF. This rearrangement joins TRBV19 to TRBJ2-6; 11 bases map to TRBD1. Per germline, CDR1 LNHDA and CDR2 SQIVND (reference sequence). V trimming: 7 bases; J trimming: 4 bases; junction bases outside the gene matches: 6. The CDR3 runs 16 residues.

This clone came up once. J is TRBJ1-2 and V is TRBV27; TRBD1 is a possible D gene (6 bases). V dropped 1 base and J dropped 5 bases, with 14 bases sitting between them. Germline CDR1 reads MNHEY; CDR2 reads SMNVEV (reference sequence). This CDR3 contains 15 residues. The CDR3 reads CASSLLGDTVYGYTF. The CDR3 nucleotides are TGTGCCAGCAGTTTATTGGGGGACACGGTGTATGGCTACACCTTC.

CDR3 loop: CASSSGQGDTDTQYF. The CDR3 DNA sequence: TGTGCCAGTAGTTCCGGACAGGGGGACACAGATACGCAGTATTTT. The chain is built from TRBV19 and TRBJ2-3; TRBD1 matches 10 bases. Losses at the gene ends were 5 bases for V and 2 bases for J; bases not matched to a gene: 4. The CDR3 has 15 residues. Germline assignment: CDR1 LNHDA and CDR2 SQIVND (reference sequence).

J is TRBJ1-2 and V is TRBV11-2; 7 bases match TRBD1. The germline CDR1 and CDR2 sequences are SGHAT and FQNNGV. This CDR3 region has 13 residues. The V and J ends lost 1 base and 4 bases, in that order; junction bases with no gene match: 0. In DNA, the CDR3 is TGTGCCAGCAGCTTAGCAGGGGGCTATGGCTACACCTTC. Translated, it gives CASSLAGGYGYTF.

V is TRBV7-6 and J is TRBJ1-1, with D uncertain. Germline V CDR1 and CDR2: SGHVS, FNYEAQ. The CDR3 extends over 13 amino acids. Trimming took off 3 bases at V and 2 bases at J, with 7 bases between the two ends. This CDR3 is CASSFAENTEAFF. The DNA for the CDR3 is TGTGCCAGCAGCTTTGCAGAAAACACTGAAGCTTTCTTT.

The V and J genes are TRBV5-4 and TRBJ2-1, with a tentative D call TRBD2 (5 bases). V was shortened by 5 bases and J by 7 bases, with 7 bases between the two germline ends. The V gene's germline CDR1 is SGHNT and CDR2 YYREEE (reference sequence). CDR3 length: 11 residues. CDR3 DNA: TGTGCCAGCAGACGAGGGAATGAGCAGTTCTTC. This translates into CASRRGNEQFF. Filled out from reference TRBV5-4 and TRBJ2-1, the complete variable domain reads ETGVTQSPTHLIKTRGQQVTLRCSSQSGHNTVSWYQQALGQGPQFIFQYYREEENGRGNFPPRFSGLQFPNYSSELNVNALELDDSALYLCASRRGNEQFFGPGTRLTVL.

This clone was picked up one time. The J gene is TRBJ2-1, the V gene TRBV7-2; 9 bases map to TRBD2. Germline V gene data show CDR1 as SGHTA and CDR2 as FQGNSA. The CDR3 length is 16 residues. J was trimmed by 9 bases and V by 2 bases; bases with no gene match: 11. This CDR3 reads CASSLFASGAFGEQFF. CDR3 nucleotide sequence: TGTGCCAGCAGCTTATTCGCTAGCGGGGCCTTTGGTGAGCAGTTCTTC.

The chain uses TRBV7-3 and TRBJ1-5; maybe TRBD1 (5 bases). The CDR3 is 14 residues long. V lost 3 bases and J 7 bases, leaving 13 bases between the germline ends. Germline V gene lookup returns CDR1 SGHTA and CDR2 FQGTGA. The CDR3 DNA is TGTGCCAGCAGCTTGGAGGGGCAAGGACAGCCCCAGCATTTT. Translation gives CASSLEGQGQPQHF.

In its sample, this clone was seen once. The chain links TRBV7-8 to TRBJ2-7, with a weak D call TRBD1 (5 bases). CDR1 is SGHVS and CDR2 is FQNEAQ in the germline V gene. This CDR3 has 15 residues. Trimming took 1 base from V and 2 from J, leaving 12 bases between them. CDR3 amino acids: CASSLVPGPTYEQYF. CDR3 DNA: TGTGCCAGCAGCTTAGTCCCAGGGCCGACCTACGAGCAGTACTTC.

The rearrangement links TRBV7-2 to TRBJ2-1, with TRBD1 matching 9 bases. Germline V gives CDR1 SGHTA, CDR2 FQGNSA. This CDR3 contains 15 residues. The junction had 10 bases not matched to a gene; V was cut back by 5 bases and J by 8 bases. The CDR3 nucleotides are TGTGCCAGCAGCCGAACCGGGACAGGGTCGCATGAGCAGTTCTTC. It is translated as CASSRTGTGSHEQFF.

The rearrangement uses TRBV27 and TRBJ2-7; D perhaps matches TRBD2 (5 bases). In germline, CDR1 is MNHEY, CDR2 SMNVEV (reference sequence). V was pared by 2 bases and J by 1 base, with 9 bases between. The CDR3 extends over 14 amino acids. The CDR3 spells CASSLRSGSYEQYF. In nucleotides, the CDR3 is TGTGCCAGCAGTTTAAGGAGCGGATCCTACGAGCAGTACTTC.

This chain joins TRBV14 and TRBJ2-7, with D perhaps matching TRBD1 (6 bases). V was clipped by 4 bases and J by 3 bases, with 16 bases between them. Germline V gene lookup returns CDR1 SGHDN and CDR2 FVKESK. This CDR3 is 15 amino acids long. The DNA for the CDR3 is TGTGCCAGCAGCCTAAACAGGGCCCCCATCTACGAGCAGTACTTC. As protein: CASSLNRAPIYEQYF.

This chain connects TRBV12-5 to TRBJ2-5; 11 nucleotides line up with TRBD1. The CDR3 contains 16 residues. The germline gives CDR1 LGHNT, CDR2 FRNRAP. With V trimmed by 1 base and J by 2 bases, 3 bases remained unmatched. CDR3 coding DNA: TGTGCTAGTGGTTTGGGGACAGGGGGCTGGCAAGAGACCCAGTACTTC. This translates into CASGLGTGGWQETQYF.

This chain joins TRBV5-1 and TRBJ2-5; 9 bases are shared with TRBD1. The CDR3 has 15 amino acids. CDR1 is SGHRS, CDR2 YFSETQ, per germline. V dropped 3 bases and J dropped 5; count of bases not matched to a gene: 8. The CDR3 sequence is CASSWPTGGAETQYF. DNA of the CDR3: TGCGCCAGCAGCTGGCCCACAGGGGGCGCGGAGACCCAGTACTTC.

V and J are TRBV5-1 and TRBJ2-6; perhaps TRBD2 as D (6 bases). Germline-derived CDR1 and CDR2 are SGHRS and YFSETQ. The CDR3 runs to 15 residues. The germline V and J ends were trimmed by 0 bases and 7 bases, with 11 bases remaining between them. CDR3 sequence: CASSLGGVQANVLTF. The CDR3 DNA sequence: TGCGCCAGCAGCTTGGGCGGGGTACAAGCCAACGTCCTGACTTTC.

The rearrangement uses TRBV5-4 and TRBJ2-5, with D unclear. Germline V gene sequence: CDR1 SGHNT, CDR2 YYREEE (reference sequence). Trimming removed 3 bases from V and 5 bases from J, with 11 bases in between. The CDR3 runs to 13 residues. CDR3 protein: CASSSRSAETQYF. The CDR3 nucleotides read TGTGCCAGCAGCTCACGGAGCGCGGAGACCCAGTACTTC.

This clone was seen a few times. The chain employs TRBV18 and TRBJ1-1; 7 positions agree with TRBD1. V dropped 3 bases and J dropped 0; count of bases not matched to a gene: 7. The germline CDR1 and CDR2 sequences are KGHSH and LQKENI. The CDR3 length is 16 residues. The CDR3 reads CASSPQGGDMNTEAFF. Written as DNA, the CDR3 is TGTGCCAGCTCACCCCAGGGGGGAGACATGAACACTGAAGCTTTCTTT.

This CDR3 is CASSAGTGFETEAFF. The CDR3 DNA is TGTGCCAGCAGTGCGGGGACAGGGTTCGAGACTGAAGCTTTCTTT. J is TRBJ1-1 and V is TRBV25-1; 9 nucleotides match TRBD1. The CDR3 totals 15 residues. V lost 4 bases to trimming and J lost 5 bases; unmatched junction nucleotides: 8. The germline V gene has CDR1 MGHDK and CDR2 SYGVNS. Supplemented by reference TRBV25-1 and TRBJ1-1, the full variable domain reads EADIYQTPRYLVIGTGKKITLECSQTMGHDKMYWYQQDPGMELHLIHYSYGVNSTEKGDLSSESTVSRIRTEHFPLTLESARPSHTSQYLCASSAGTGFETEAFFGQGTRLTVV.

This chain connects TRBV9 to TRBJ1-2, with unresolved D. V lost 0 bases and J lost 5, with 11 bases in between. Germline V gene lookup returns CDR1 SGDLS and CDR2 YYNGEE. The CDR3 length is 14 residues. The CDR3 DNA follows: TGTGCCAGCAGCGTAGGTCCGGGAGAGTATGGCTACACCTTC. It encodes CASSVGPGEYGYTF. The whole variable domain, filled in from reference TRBV9 and TRBJ1-2, reads DSGVTQTPKHLITATGQRVTLRCSPRSGDLSVYWYQQSLDQGLQFLIQYYNGEERAKGNILERFSAQQFPDLHSELNLSSLELGDSALYFCASSVGPGEYGYTFGSGTRLTVV.

The chain employs TRBV19 and TRBJ2-7; D perhaps matches TRBD2 (6 bases). The V end was cut by 5 bases, the J end by 4 bases, with 12 bases between. Germline values: CDR1 LNHDA, CDR2 SQIVND (reference sequence). CDR3 length: 13 amino acids. Written as DNA, the CDR3 is TGTGCCAGTAGTTTGACGGGAGCTTACGAGCAGTACTTC. Translating gives CASSLTGAYEQYF. Using reference TRBV19 and TRBJ2-7 for the parts outside the CDR3, the full variable domain is DGGITQSPKYLFRKEGQNVTLSCEQNLNHDAMYWYRQDPGQGLRLIYYSQIVNDFQKGDIAEGYSVSREKKESFPLTVTSAQKNPTAFYLCASSLTGAYEQYFGPGTRLTVT.

CDR3 sequence (DNA): TGTGCCAGCAGCCAAGACCCGGGGAGCACAGATACGCAGTATTTT. As protein: CASSQDPGSTDTQYF. This sequence joins TRBV14 and TRBJ2-3; the D gene is possibly TRBD2 (5 bases). Trimming took 0 bases from V and 0 from J, leaving 7 bases between them. The germline V gene has CDR1 SGHDN and CDR2 FVKESK. The CDR3 is 15 residues long.

J is TRBJ2-3 and V is TRBV18; unclear D gene. Deletions cut 4 bases from V and 0 bases from J, with 8 bases between. CDR1 is KGHSH and CDR2 is LQKENI in the germline V gene. CDR3 size: 14 residues. The CDR3 region is CASSLRHSTDTQYF. The CDR3 DNA reads TGTGCCAGCTCACTCCGACATAGCACAGATACGCAGTATTTT.

The rearrangement joins TRBV4-3 to TRBJ1-1; tentatively, D is TRBD1 (6 bases). Trimming took off 2 bases at V and 5 bases at J, with 9 bases between the two ends. The germline CDR1 and CDR2 sequences are LGHNA and YSLEER. CDR3 size: 13 residues. The CDR3 here is CASSQQGRTEAFF. CDR3 coding DNA: TGCGCCAGCAGCCAACAGGGGAGAACTGAAGCTTTCTTT.

Remarks on this clone: The same CDR3 arises from other DNA sequences in this sample as well. The V call is TRBV4-3, the J call TRBJ1-2, with D unresolved. V was cut by 4 bases and J by 4 bases, with 13 bases left in between. The CDR3 spans 14 residues. Germline V CDR1 and CDR2: LGHNA, YSLEER. The CDR3: CASSPEGILYGYTF. In DNA form, the CDR3 reads TGCGCCAGCAGCCCTGAGGGCATTCTCTATGGCTACACCTTC.

This chain links TRBV11-3 with TRBJ2-3, with D maybe TRBD1 (6 bases). This CDR3 is 15 amino acids long. V shed 1 base and J shed 2 bases, with 10 bases lying between them. Germline V gene sequence: CDR1 SGHNT, CDR2 YENEEA. The CDR3 bases are TGTGCCAGCAGCTTAGGCAGGGGCTTCACAGATACGCAGTATTTT. Protein: CASSLGRGFTDTQYF.